These 12 T cell receptor beta chains share one sample of origin, sequenced in a study of cytomegalovirus exposure and HLA in healthy donors. PCR amplification relied on 60 Vbeta primers (plus 13 Jbeta primers). This table comes from immunoSEQ multiplex PCR, and its TCRdb copy is limited to in-frame clones, with some not included. Among approximately 190,000 clones listed, about 13% were seen once. The sample was PBMCs. These receptors all come from a man between 45 and 60 years old in good health and CMV-seropositive.

The chain carries TRBV27 and TRBJ2-7; TRBD1 matches at 7 bases. With V trimmed by 1 base and J by 4 bases, 1 base remained unmatched. CDR3 size: 13 residues. CDR1 and CDR2 from the germline V gene are MNHEY and SMNVEV (reference sequence). Written as DNA, the CDR3 is TGTGCCAGCAGTTTATGGGACAGTTACGAGCAGTACTTC. Its translation is CASSLWDSYEQYF.

Concerning this clone itself: An end of the junction differs from the germline gene, which may be a read error. This sequence joins TRBV28 and TRBJ2-3, with 8 nucleotides matching TRBD1. The CDR3 totals 12 residues. Per germline, CDR1 MDHEN and CDR2 SYDVKM. CDR3 sequence: CASSEGTGTQYF. Here the CDR3 DNA reads TGTGCCAGCAGTGAAGGGACAGGTACGCAGTATTTT.

There are a few counts of this clone. The chain uses TRBV6-5 and TRBJ1-6; 7 nucleotides match TRBD1. The CDR3 sequence is 14 residues long. Trimming cost V 3 bases and J 5 bases; bases outside gene matches: 1. Per germline, CDR1 MNHEY and CDR2 SVGAGI. In nucleotides, the CDR3 is TGTGCCAGCAGTTATCAGGGGGATAATTCACCCCTCCACTTT. This translates into CASSYQGDNSPLHF.

This clone occurred many times. The rearrangement joins TRBV4-3 to TRBJ1-2; D not certain. V lost 5 bases and J 5 bases, leaving 15 bases between the germline ends. This CDR3 contains 14 residues. The V gene's germline CDR1 is LGHNA and CDR2 YSLEER. The CDR3 loop reads CASSAYSDTYGYTF. The CDR3 nucleotides read TGCGCCAGCAGCGCCTACAGTGATACTTATGGCTACACCTTC.

The chain recombines TRBV19 with TRBJ2-1, with 7 bases matching TRBD2. V lost 6 bases, J lost 4 bases, and 12 bases stayed unmatched. There are 16 residues in the CDR3. In germline, CDR1 is LNHDA, CDR2 SQIVND (reference sequence). This CDR3 reads CASRASGRGLYNEQFF. In nucleotides, the CDR3 is TGTGCCAGTAGAGCCTCGGGGCGGGGGTTATACAATGAGCAGTTCTTC.

This clone was detected only a few times. The chain recombines TRBV4-2 with TRBJ1-5; TRBD1 agrees at 7 bases. Germline lookup yields CDR1 LGHNA and CDR2 YNFKEQ. The length of the CDR3 is 15 residues. V lost 3 bases to trimming and J lost 3 bases; unmatched junction nucleotides: 5. Here the CDR3 reads CASSQEGTVNQPQHF. The CDR3, as DNA: TGTGCCAGCAGCCAGGAAGGGACAGTCAATCAGCCCCAGCATTTT.

V and J are TRBV5-1 and TRBJ2-1, with 11 bases matching TRBD2. The CDR3 covers 19 residues. The germline CDR1 and CDR2 sequences are SGHRS and YFSETQ. J was trimmed by 0 bases and V by 2 bases; bases with no gene match: 10. Written as DNA, the CDR3 is TGCGCCAGCAGCTTACAACCTCCTAGCGGGGGGTCCTCCTACAATGAGCAGTTCTTC. Protein: CASSLQPPSGGSSYNEQFF.

This clone was seen a handful of times. The chain is built from TRBV7-9 and TRBJ2-5; possibly TRBD1 for D (6 bases). Per germline, CDR1 SEHNR and CDR2 FQNEAQ (reference sequence). CDR3 size: 14 residues. Between the trimmed V and J ends, which lost 3 bases and 5 bases, there was a span of 13 bases. The DNA of the CDR3 is TGTGCCAGCAGCTTTAGACAGGAACGGGAGACCCAGTACTTC. It yields the protein CASSFRQERETQYF.

CDR3 amino acids: CASSYSKLAAYNEQFF. The CDR3 nucleotides read TGTGCCAGCAGTTACTCGAAACTAGCTGCCTACAATGAGCAGTTCTTC. The rearrangement links TRBV6-5 to TRBJ2-1; maybe TRBD2 (6 bases). The CDR3 sequence is 16 residues long. The germline V gene encodes CDR1 MNHEY and CDR2 SVGAGI. Between the trimmed V and J ends, which lost 0 bases and 2 bases, there was a span of 11 bases.

The V call is TRBV11-3, the J call TRBJ1-3, with 10 bases matching TRBD1. Germline V gene lookup returns CDR1 SGHNT and CDR2 YENEEA. The CDR3 runs 17 residues. V was clipped by 2 bases and J by 2 bases; unmatched bases: 6. The CDR3 is CASSLTSGQGAGNTIYF. The CDR3 bases are TGTGCCAGCAGCTTAACCTCAGGACAGGGGGCTGGAAACACCATATATTTT.

The chain has TRBV5-6 and TRBJ1-1, with a weak D call TRBD1 (6 bases). The length of the CDR3 is 14 residues. Trimming shortened V by 0 bases and J by 1 base, and 7 bases separated the two germline ends. Germline loops: CDR1 SGHDT, CDR2 YYEEEE. In nucleotides, the CDR3 is TGTGCCAGCAGCTTGGGACAGGAGAACACTGAAGCTTTCTTT. It yields the protein CASSLGQENTEAFF.

The chain combines TRBV2 with TRBJ2-1; possibly TRBD2 for D (5 bases). Per germline, CDR1 SNHLY and CDR2 FYNNEI. Between the trimmed V and J ends, which lost 6 bases and 4 bases, there was a span of 7 bases. The CDR3 runs 12 residues. This CDR3 is CASRREYNEQFF. CDR3 in DNA: TGTGCCAGCAGGAGGGAGTACAATGAGCAGTTCTTC.